This T cell receptor (beta chain) was captured by sequencing in a study of control samples from healthy donors and cancer patients. Per the germline V gene, CDR1 is SGHNT and CDR2 is YENEEA. The CDR3 loop spans 12 amino acids. Trimming shortened V by 3 bases and J by 3 bases, and 6 bases separated the two germline ends. In its sample, this clone was seen a few times. Using immunoSEQ multiplex PCR, the repertoire was profiled, and TCRdb retains in-frame clones only, with some absent. This sample carries 250,000 to 300,000 clones, about four fifths of them seen once, and the ten largest clones take 13%.

The chain has TRBV11-3 and TRBJ2-7; D is ambiguous. This receptor was taken from a woman in her fifties or sixties with lung cancer. What was sequenced was PBMCs. The CDR3 DNA sequence: TGTGCCAGCAGCTTCGACAACTACGAGCAGTACTTC. This gives the protein CASSFDNYEQYF.